The clone carrying this TCR beta chain was counted ten times or more. Its antigen is still unknown. Within the sample, other DNA sequences also encode this same CDR3. The source of the sample is a study of shared clonotypes between healthy human individuals. Study-wide background: Each donor contributed plates that comprised three CD4 naive, three CD4 memory, two CD8 naive and one CD8 memory.

The repertoire was sequenced with immunoSEQ multiplex PCR; TCRdb's copy has only in-frame clones and lacks some. The repertoire includes about 1.1 million clones, roughly 74% of them detected once, and roughly 0.61% sits in the top ten. Overall study findings and caveats: Inspection by rarefaction showed sorted-subset sequencing to be incomplete despite large depth.

Germline V gene sequence: CDR1 GTSNPN, CDR2 SVGIG (reference sequence). CDR3 length: 14 amino acids. Between the trimmed V and J ends, which lost 2 bases and 3 bases, there was a span of 13 bases. The receptor was derived from a man aged 18 to 29 in good health. Some clones in this sample may be carry-over from other donors' samples. Sequencing used memory CD4+ T cells from PBMCs. The subset was: CD45RA-negative fraction. The genes are TRBV30 and TRBJ2-5; D perhaps matches TRBD2 (7 bases). The CDR3 region is CAWSFGGGEETQYF. DNA for the CDR3: TGTGCCTGGAGTTTTGGGGGGGGCGAAGAGACCCAGTACTTC. The full variable domain, its missing parts supplied by reference TRBV30 and TRBJ2-5, is SQTIHQWPATLVQPVGSPLSLECTVEGTSNPNLYWYRQAAGRGLQLLFYSVGIGQISSEVPQNLSASRPQDRQFILSSKKLLLSDSGFYLCAWSFGGGEETQYFGPGTRLLVL.